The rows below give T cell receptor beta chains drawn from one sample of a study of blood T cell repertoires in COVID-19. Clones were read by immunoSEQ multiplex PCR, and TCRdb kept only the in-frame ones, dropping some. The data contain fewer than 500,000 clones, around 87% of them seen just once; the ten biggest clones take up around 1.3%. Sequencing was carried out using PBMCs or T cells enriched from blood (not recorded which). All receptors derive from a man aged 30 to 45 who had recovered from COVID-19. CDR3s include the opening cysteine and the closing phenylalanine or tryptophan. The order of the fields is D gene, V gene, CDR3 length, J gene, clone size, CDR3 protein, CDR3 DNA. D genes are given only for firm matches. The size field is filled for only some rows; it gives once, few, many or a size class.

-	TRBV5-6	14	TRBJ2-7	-	CASSRQDSRYEQYF	TGTGCCAGCAGCAGACAGGACTCAAGGTACGAGCAGTACTTC
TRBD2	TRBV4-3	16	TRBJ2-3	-	CASGLSASGASDTQYF	TGCGCCAGCGGACTATCGGCTAGCGGGGCGTCAGATACGCAGTATTTT
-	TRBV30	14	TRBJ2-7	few	CAWRGPGQSYEQYF	TGTGCCTGGAGGGGGCCCGGACAATCCTACGAGCAGTACTTC
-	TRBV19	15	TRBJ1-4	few	CASSEAGRPNEKLFF	TGTGCCAGTAGCGAAGCGGGGAGGCCTAATGAAAAACTGTTTTTT
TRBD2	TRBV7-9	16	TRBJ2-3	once	CASSLLWRGSTDTQYF	TGTGCCAGCAGCTTACTGTGGCGGGGGAGCACAGATACGCAGTATTTT
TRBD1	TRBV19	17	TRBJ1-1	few	CASSPHGGTGGYTEAFF	TGTGCCAGTAGTCCCCATGGGGGGACAGGGGGTTACACTGAAGCTTTCTTT
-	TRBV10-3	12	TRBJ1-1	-	CAISGEGQGAFF	TGTGCCATCAGTGGAGAAGGGCAGGGAGCTTTCTTT
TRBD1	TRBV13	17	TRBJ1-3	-	CASSLGRPGGRGNTIYF	TGTGCCAGCAGCTTAGGACGGCCAGGGGGTCGTGGAAACACCATATATTTT
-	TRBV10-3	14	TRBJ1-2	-	CAISDWAANYGYTF	TGTGCCATCAGTGATTGGGCAGCTAACTATGGCTACACCTTC
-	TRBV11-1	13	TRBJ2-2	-	CASSKRVGGELFF	TGTGCCAGCAGCAAGAGGGTTGGCGGGGAGCTGTTTTTT
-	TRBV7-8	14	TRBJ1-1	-	CASRKGSENTEAFF	TGTGCCAGCCGAAAGGGGTCGGAGAACACTGAAGCTTTCTTT
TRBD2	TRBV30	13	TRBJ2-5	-	CAWGLGGKETQYF	TGTGCCTGGGGTTTGGGGGGGAAGGAGACCCAGTACTTC
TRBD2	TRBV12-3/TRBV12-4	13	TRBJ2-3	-	CASTGLATDTQYF	TGTGCCAGCACGGGACTAGCGACAGATACGCAGTATTTT
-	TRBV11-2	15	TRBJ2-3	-	CASSSSWTDTDTQYF	TGTGCCAGCAGCTCAAGCTGGACAGACACAGATACGCAGTATTTT
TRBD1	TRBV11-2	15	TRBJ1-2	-	CASSFWNRGNYGYTF	TGTGCCAGCAGCTTTTGGAACAGGGGCAACTATGGCTACACCTTC
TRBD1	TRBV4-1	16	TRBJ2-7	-	CASSHRTTGQGHEQYF	TGCGCCAGCAGCCACAGAACAACGGGACAGGGCCACGAGCAGTACTTC
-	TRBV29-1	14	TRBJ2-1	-	CSVDGGLSYNEQFF	TGCAGCGTTGATGGGGGACTTTCCTACAATGAGCAGTTCTTC
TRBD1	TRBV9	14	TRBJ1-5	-	CASSANRGNQPQHF	TGTGCCAGCAGCGCGAACAGGGGAAATCAGCCCCAGCATTTT
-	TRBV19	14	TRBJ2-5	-	CASHGRGDQETQYF	TGTGCCAGCCACGGCAGGGGTGACCAAGAGACCCAGTACTTC
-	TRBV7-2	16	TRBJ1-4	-	CASSPTGRPINEKLFF	TGTGCCAGCAGCCCCACCGGGAGACCGATAAATGAAAAACTGTTTTTT
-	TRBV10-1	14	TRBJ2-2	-	CASSQGYGTGELFF	TGCGCCAGCAGTCAGGGATATGGAACCGGGGAGCTGTTTTTT
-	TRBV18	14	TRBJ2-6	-	CASSPGSGANVLTF	TGTGCCAGCTCACCCGGCTCTGGGGCCAACGTCCTGACTTTC
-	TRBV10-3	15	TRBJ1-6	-	CAISESNRDNSPLHF	TGTGCCATCAGTGAGTCCAACAGGGATAATTCACCCCTCCACTTT
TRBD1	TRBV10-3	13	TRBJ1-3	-	CAISGQGGNTIYF	TGTGCCATCTCAGGACAGGGTGGAAACACCATATATTTT
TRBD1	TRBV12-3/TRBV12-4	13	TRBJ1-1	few	CASSFQGGFEAFF	TGTGCCAGCAGTTTTCAGGGGGGTTTTGAAGCTTTCTTT
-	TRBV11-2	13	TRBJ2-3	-	CASSWTGTDTQYF	TGTGCCAGCAGCTGGACAGGCACAGATACGCAGTATTTT
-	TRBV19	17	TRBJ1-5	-	CASSRSAGGEDNQPQHF	TGTGCCAGTAGTAGGTCGGCGGGGGGCGAGGACAATCAGCCCCAGCATTTT